This T cell receptor (beta chain) comes out of a study of T cell repertoires in cytomegalovirus infection. Per the germline V gene, CDR1 is SEHNR and CDR2 is FQNEAQ (reference sequence). This CDR3 is built from 15 residues. V lost 3 bases to trimming and J lost 4 bases, with 13 bases between them. MiXCR was run by TCRdb on the reads, yielding one entry per CDR3 protein. Counted here are around 300,000 distinct CDR3 sequences, 25% occurring once; the ten biggest clones make up approximately 15%. This clonotype was observed at least ten times. The V call is TRBV7-9, the J call TRBJ2-1; the D gene is possibly TRBD2 (6 bases). Sequencing was carried out using PBMCs. This receptor was identified in a human donor in good health (CMV status not recorded). Some clones in this sample may be carry-over from other donors' samples. In DNA form, the CDR3 reads TGTGCCAGCAGCTTCGGCGGTAGCGGATACAATGAGCAGTTCTTC. Its protein product is CASSFGGSGYNEQFF.